This T cell receptor (beta chain) derives from a study of CD8+ T cells in alopecia areata. Individuals with alopecia areata gave both lesional scalp punch biopsies and peripheral blood for collection. cDNA reverse transcribed from extracted RNA served as the sequencing template. Profiling relied on immunoSEQ multiplex PCR, and the TCRdb table lists in-frame clones only, not all of them. Here the sample spans some 180,000 clones, about 63% being singletons. V trimming: 5 bases; J trimming: 0 bases; junction bases outside the gene matches: 5. Germline V gives CDR1 SGHTA, CDR2 FQGTGA. The length of the CDR3 is 16 residues.

The specimen comprised CD4+ T cells sorted from blood, sampled at week 0. The TCR originated in a human donor with alopecia areata. V is TRBV7-3 and J is TRBJ2-3; TRBD2 matches 10 bases. This CDR3 is CASSDGLAVSTDTQYF. For the CDR3, the DNA is TGTGCCAGCAGCGATGGACTAGCGGTTAGCACAGATACGCAGTATTTT.